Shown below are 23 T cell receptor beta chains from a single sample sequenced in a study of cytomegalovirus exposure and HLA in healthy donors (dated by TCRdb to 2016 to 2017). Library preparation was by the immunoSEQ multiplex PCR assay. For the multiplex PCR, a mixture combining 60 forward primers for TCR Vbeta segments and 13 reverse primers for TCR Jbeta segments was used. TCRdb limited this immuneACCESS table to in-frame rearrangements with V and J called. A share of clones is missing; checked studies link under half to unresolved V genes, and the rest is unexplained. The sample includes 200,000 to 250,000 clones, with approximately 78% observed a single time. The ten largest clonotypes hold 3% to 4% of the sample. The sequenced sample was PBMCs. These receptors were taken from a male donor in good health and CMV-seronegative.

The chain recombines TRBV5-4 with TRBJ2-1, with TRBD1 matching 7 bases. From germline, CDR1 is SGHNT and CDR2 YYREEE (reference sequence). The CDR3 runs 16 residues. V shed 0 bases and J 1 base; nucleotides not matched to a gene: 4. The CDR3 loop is CASSLGGGRSYNEQFF. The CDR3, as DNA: TGTGCCAGCAGCTTGGGAGGGGGCAGGTCCTACAATGAGCAGTTCTTC.

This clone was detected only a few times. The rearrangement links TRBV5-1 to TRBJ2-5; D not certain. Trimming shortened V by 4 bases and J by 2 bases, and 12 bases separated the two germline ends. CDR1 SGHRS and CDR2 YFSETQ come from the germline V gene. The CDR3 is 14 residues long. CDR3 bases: TGCGCCAGCAGCGACCCACGAGGTCAAGAGACCCAGTACTTC. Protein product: CASSDPRGQETQYF.

CDR3 loop: CASSLVGTSGYNEQFF. In DNA form, the CDR3 reads TGTGCCAGCAGCTTGGTGGGGACTAGCGGATACAATGAGCAGTTCTTC. The rearrangement joins TRBV7-3 to TRBJ2-1, with TRBD2 identical over 11 bases. This CDR3 is built from 16 residues. The germline V gene has CDR1 SGHTA and CDR2 FQGTGA. The trim removed 3 bases at V and 4 bases at J, leaving 5 bases unmatched.

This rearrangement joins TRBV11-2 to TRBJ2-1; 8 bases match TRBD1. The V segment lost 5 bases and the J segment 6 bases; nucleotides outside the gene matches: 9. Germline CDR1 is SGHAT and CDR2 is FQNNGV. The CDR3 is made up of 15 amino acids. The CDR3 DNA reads TGTGCCAGCAGCGCGGACAGGGTACGTGGCAATGAGCAGTTCTTC. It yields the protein CASSADRVRGNEQFF.

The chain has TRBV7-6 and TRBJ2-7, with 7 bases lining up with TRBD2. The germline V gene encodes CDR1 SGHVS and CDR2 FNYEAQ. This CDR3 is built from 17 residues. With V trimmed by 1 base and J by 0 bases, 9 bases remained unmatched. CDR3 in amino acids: CASSLEWGGSSSYEQYF. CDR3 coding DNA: TGTGCCAGCAGCTTAGAGTGGGGCGGGAGCTCCTCCTACGAGCAGTACTTC.

CDR3 sequence reads: CASSGTGYNEQFF. The CDR3 DNA follows: TGTGCCAGCAGCGGCACAGGGTACAATGAGCAGTTCTTC. The chain is built from TRBV13 and TRBJ2-1, with TRBD1 as a possible D gene (6 bases). Looked up from germline, CDR1 is PRHDT and CDR2 is FYEKMQ (reference sequence). Trimming stripped 5 bases from V and 4 bases from J, with 9 bases between. There are 13 residues in the CDR3.

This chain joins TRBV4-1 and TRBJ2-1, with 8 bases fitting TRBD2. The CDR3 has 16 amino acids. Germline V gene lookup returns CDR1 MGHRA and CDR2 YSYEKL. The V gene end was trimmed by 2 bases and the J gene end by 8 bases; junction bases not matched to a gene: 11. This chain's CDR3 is CASSQLPQLAVYEQFF. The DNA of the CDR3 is TGCGCCAGCAGCCAACTTCCTCAACTAGCGGTTTATGAGCAGTTCTTC.

CDR3 sequence reads: CSGGEGSNTGELFF. CDR3 nucleotides: TGCAGCGGGGGGGAGGGTTCGAACACCGGGGAGCTGTTTTTT. V is TRBV29-1 and J is TRBJ2-2; TRBD2 matches at 7 bases. CDR1 and CDR2 from the germline V gene are SQVTM and ANQGSEA. With V trimmed by 7 bases and J by 0 bases, 5 bases remained unmatched. The CDR3 has 14 amino acids.

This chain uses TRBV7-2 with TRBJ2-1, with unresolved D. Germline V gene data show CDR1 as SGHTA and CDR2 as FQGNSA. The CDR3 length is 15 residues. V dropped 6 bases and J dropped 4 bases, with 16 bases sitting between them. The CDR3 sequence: CASRPTLGEYNEQFF. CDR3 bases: TGTGCCAGCAGGCCTACCCTCGGTGAATACAATGAGCAGTTCTTC.

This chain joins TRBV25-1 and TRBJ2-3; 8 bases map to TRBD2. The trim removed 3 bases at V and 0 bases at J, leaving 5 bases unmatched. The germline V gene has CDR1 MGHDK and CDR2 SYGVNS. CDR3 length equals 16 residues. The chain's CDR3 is CASSDHIAGSTDTQYF. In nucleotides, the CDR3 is TGTGCCAGCAGTGATCATATAGCGGGGAGCACAGATACGCAGTATTTT.

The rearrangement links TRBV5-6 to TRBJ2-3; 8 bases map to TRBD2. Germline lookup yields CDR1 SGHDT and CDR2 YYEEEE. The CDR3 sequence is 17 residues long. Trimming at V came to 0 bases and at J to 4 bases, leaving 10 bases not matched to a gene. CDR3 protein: CASSLEGRGVDPDTQYF. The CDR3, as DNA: TGTGCCAGCAGCTTGGAGGGGCGGGGGGTGGACCCAGATACGCAGTATTTT.

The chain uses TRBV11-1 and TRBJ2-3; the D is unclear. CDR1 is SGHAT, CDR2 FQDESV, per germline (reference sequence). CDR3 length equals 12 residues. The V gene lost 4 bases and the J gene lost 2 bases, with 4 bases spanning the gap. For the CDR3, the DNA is TGTGCCAGCAGCTATCACACAGATACGCAGTATTTT. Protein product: CASSYHTDTQYF.

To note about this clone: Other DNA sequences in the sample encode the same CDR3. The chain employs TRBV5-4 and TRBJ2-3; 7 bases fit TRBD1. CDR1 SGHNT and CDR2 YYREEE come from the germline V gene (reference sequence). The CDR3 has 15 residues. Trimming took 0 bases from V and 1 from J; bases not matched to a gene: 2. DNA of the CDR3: TGTGCCAGCAGCTTGGGACAGGGCGGCACAGATACGCAGTATTTT. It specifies CASSLGQGGTDTQYF.

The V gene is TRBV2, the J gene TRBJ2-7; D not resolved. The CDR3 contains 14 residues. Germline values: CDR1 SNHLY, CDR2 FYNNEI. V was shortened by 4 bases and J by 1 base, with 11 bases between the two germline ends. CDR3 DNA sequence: TGTGCCAGCAGTGTGGCTCAACCATCCTACGAGCAGTACTTC. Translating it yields CASSVAQPSYEQYF.

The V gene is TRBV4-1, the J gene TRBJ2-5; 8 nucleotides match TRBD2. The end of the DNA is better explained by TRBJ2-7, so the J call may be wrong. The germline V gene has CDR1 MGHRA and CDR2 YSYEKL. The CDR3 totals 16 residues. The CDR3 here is CASSQASGRFSYEQYF. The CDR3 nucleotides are TGCGCCAGCAGCCAAGCAAGCGGGAGATTTTCCTACGAGCAGTACTTC.

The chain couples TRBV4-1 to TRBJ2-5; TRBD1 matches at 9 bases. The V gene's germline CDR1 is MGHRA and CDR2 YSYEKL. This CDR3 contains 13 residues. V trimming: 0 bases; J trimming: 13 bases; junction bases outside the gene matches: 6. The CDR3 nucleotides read TGCGCCAGCAGCCAAGATACAGAGGGACAGGGGTACTTC. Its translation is CASSQDTEGQGYF.

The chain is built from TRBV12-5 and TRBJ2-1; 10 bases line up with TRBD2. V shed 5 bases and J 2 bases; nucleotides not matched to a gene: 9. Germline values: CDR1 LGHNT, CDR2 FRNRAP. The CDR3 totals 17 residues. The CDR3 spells CASGEAKLAGTYNEQFF. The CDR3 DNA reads TGTGCTAGTGGTGAAGCCAAACTAGCGGGAACCTACAATGAGCAGTTCTTC.

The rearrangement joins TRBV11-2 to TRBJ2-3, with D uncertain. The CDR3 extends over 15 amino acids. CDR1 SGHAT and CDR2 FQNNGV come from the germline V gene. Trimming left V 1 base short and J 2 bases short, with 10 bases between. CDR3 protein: CASSLGNSYTDTQYF. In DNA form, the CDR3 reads TGTGCCAGCAGCTTAGGTAACTCTTACACAGATACGCAGTATTTT.

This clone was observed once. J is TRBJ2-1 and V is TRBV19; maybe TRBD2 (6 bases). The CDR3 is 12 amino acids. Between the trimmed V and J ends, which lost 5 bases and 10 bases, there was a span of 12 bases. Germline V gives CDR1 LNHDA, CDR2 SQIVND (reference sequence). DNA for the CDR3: TGTGCCAGTAGTGCCTTTCTAGCGGAGCAGTTCTTC. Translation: CASSAFLAEQFF. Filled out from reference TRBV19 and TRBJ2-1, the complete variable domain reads DGGITQSPKYLFRKEGQNVTLSCEQNLNHDAMYWYRQDPGQGLRLIYYSQIVNDFQKGDIAEGYSVSREKKESFPLTVTSAQKNPTAFYLCASSAFLAEQFFGPGTRLTVL.

The CDR3 DNA reads TGTGCCAGCAGCCAGGACAGGCATACCTATGGCTACACCTTC. Protein product: CASSQDRHTYGYTF. The chain couples TRBV7-6 to TRBJ1-2; 7 bases align to TRBD1. Unmatched junction bases numbered 7, after V lost 5 bases and J lost 4 bases. Germline V gene lookup returns CDR1 SGHVS and CDR2 FNYEAQ. The CDR3 loop spans 14 amino acids.

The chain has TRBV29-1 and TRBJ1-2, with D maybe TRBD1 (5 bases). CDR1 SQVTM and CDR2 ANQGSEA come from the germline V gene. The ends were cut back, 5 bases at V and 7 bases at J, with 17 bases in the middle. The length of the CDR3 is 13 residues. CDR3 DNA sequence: TGCAGCGTTCAGAGGATGGCGGGGGGTGGCTACACCTTC. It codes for CSVQRMAGGGYTF.

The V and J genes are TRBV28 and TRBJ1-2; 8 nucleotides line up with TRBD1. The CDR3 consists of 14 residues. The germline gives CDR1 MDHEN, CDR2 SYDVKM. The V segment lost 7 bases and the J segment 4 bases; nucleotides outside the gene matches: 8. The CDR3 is CASKVRTGFYGYTF. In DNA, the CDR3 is TGTGCCAGCAAAGTCAGGACAGGGTTCTATGGCTACACCTTC.

The CDR3: CASSVTGGGSEQYF. DNA for the CDR3: TGTGCCAGCAGTGTGACAGGAGGGGGCTCCGAGCAGTACTTC. V and J are TRBV28 and TRBJ2-7; tentative D call: TRBD1 (7 bases). Per the germline V gene, CDR1 is MDHEN and CDR2 is SYDVKM. The V and J ends lost 5 bases and 6 bases respectively, with 17 bases between them. There are 14 residues in the CDR3.